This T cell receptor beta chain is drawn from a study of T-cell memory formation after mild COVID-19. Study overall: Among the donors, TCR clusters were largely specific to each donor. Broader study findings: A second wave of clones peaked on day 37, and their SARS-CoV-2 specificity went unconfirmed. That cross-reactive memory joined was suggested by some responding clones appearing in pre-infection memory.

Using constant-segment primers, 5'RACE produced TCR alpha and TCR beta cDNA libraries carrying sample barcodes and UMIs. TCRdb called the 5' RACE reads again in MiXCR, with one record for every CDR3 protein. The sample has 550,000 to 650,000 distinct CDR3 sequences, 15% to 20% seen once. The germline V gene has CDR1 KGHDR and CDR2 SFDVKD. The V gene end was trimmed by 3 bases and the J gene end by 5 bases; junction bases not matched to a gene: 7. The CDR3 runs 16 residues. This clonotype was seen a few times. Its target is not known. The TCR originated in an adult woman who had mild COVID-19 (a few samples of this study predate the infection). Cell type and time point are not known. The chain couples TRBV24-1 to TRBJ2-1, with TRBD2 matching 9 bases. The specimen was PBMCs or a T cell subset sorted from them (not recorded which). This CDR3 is CATSDPGLAQNNEQFF. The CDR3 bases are TGTGCCACCAGTGATCCGGGACTAGCACAGAACAATGAGCAGTTCTTC.